Listed below are T cell receptor beta chains from one sample, sequenced in a study of T cell changes during pregnancy in multiple sclerosis. The protocol was immunoSEQ multiplex PCR, while the TCRdb copy is restricted to in-frame clones and leaves out a portion. Here the sample spans 65,000 to 85,000 clones, roughly 92% being singletons. Sequenced material: peripheral blood, taken in the second trimester of pregnancy. All receptors come from a female donor with multiple sclerosis, enrolled in a pregnancy study. Each CDR3 is given with its conserved first and last residue. Each record gives: clone size, V gene, J gene, D gene, CDR3 protein, CDR3 DNA. A D gene is named only where the DNA matches it firmly. A row's size may be missing; if present it is once, few, many or a size class.

size: NA
V: TRBV25-1
J: TRBJ2-3
D: TRBD2
CDR3: CASSELGGSTDTQYF
DNA: TGTGCCAGCAGCGAACTGGGGGGGAGCACAGATACGCAGTATTTT

size: once
V: TRBV12-5
J: TRBJ1-1
D: TRBD1
CDR3: CASGPQGLNTEAFF
DNA: TGTGCTAGTGGCCCACAGGGGCTGAACACTGAAGCTTTCTTT

size: NA
V: TRBV19
J: TRBJ1-2
D: NA
CDR3: CASSIGHGNYGYTF
DNA: TGTGCCAGTAGTATAGGCCACGGTAACTATGGCTACACCTTC

size: NA
V: TRBV5-1
J: TRBJ2-7
D: TRBD2
CDR3: CASSFSGIIGEQYF
DNA: TGCGCCAGCAGCTTTAGCGGGATTATTGGCGAGCAGTACTTC

size: NA
V: TRBV7-9
J: TRBJ2-5
D: NA
CDR3: CASSLTSGEETQYF
DNA: TGTGCCAGCAGCCTCACTTCGGGGGAAGAGACCCAGTACTTC

size: NA
V: TRBV7-9
J: TRBJ1-1
D: NA
CDR3: CASSSDRGNTEAFF
DNA: TGTGCCAGCAGCTCAGACAGAGGGAACACTGAAGCTTTCTTT

size: NA
V: TRBV29-1
J: TRBJ2-7
D: TRBD1
CDR3: CSVGGDRVREQYF
DNA: TGCAGCGTTGGAGGTGACAGGGTTAGAGAGCAGTACTTC

size: once
V: TRBV30
J: TRBJ2-5
D: NA
CDR3: CAWSGINLGETQYF
DNA: TGTGCCTGGAGTGGCATTAATCTAGGAGAGACCCAGTACTTC

size: NA
V: TRBV2
J: TRBJ1-5
D: NA
CDR3: CASSEDQGSNQPQHF
DNA: TGTGCCAGCAGTGAAGATCAGGGTAGCAATCAGCCCCAGCATTTT

size: NA
V: TRBV30
J: TRBJ1-2
D: TRBD1
CDR3: CAWSRDRGDYGYTF
DNA: TGTGCCTGGAGCCGGGACAGGGGAGACTATGGCTACACCTTC

size: few
V: TRBV19
J: TRBJ2-5
D: NA
CDR3: CASRVPAGETQYF
DNA: TGTGCCAGTAGGGTCCCCGCCGGGGAGACCCAGTACTTC

size: few
V: TRBV19
J: TRBJ2-1
D: NA
CDR3: CASSIAGLGNEQFF
DNA: TGTGCCAGTAGTATAGCGGGGTTAGGCAATGAGCAGTTCTTC

size: once
V: TRBV10-3
J: TRBJ1-1
D: NA
CDR3: CAISESTRGLEAFF
DNA: TGTGCCATCAGTGAGTCGACGCGGGGACTAGAAGCTTTCTTT

size: NA
V: TRBV7-9
J: TRBJ1-2
D: NA
CDR3: CASSLAPVRLYGYTF
DNA: TGTGCCAGCAGCTTAGCGCCTGTGCGCCTCTATGGCTACACCTTC

size: once
V: TRBV19
J: TRBJ2-3
D: NA
CDR3: CASSIVGSSADTQYF
DNA: TGTGCCAGTAGTATAGTAGGGTCTAGCGCAGATACGCAGTATTTT

size: once
V: TRBV27
J: TRBJ2-7
D: TRBD1
CDR3: CASSLGGLRRRSSYEQYF
DNA: TGTGCCAGCAGCCTAGGGGGCCTAAGACGTCGTAGCTCCTACGAGCAGTACTTC

size: NA
V: TRBV7-9
J: TRBJ1-5
D: TRBD1
CDR3: CASSVQGEPQHF
DNA: TGTGCCAGCAGCGTCCAGGGGGAGCCCCAGCATTTT

size: NA
V: TRBV9
J: TRBJ2-7
D: NA
CDR3: CASSPRPLWGHEQYF
DNA: TGTGCCAGCAGCCCGAGACCGCTATGGGGCCACGAGCAGTACTTC

size: once
V: TRBV19
J: TRBJ2-1
D: NA
CDR3: CASSGQQGLGEQFF
DNA: TGTGCCAGTAGTGGTCAACAGGGATTAGGGGAGCAGTTCTTC

size: NA
V: TRBV13
J: TRBJ1-5
D: NA
CDR3: CASSLTGKPVNQPQHF
DNA: TGTGCCAGCAGCCTAACGGGTAAACCGGTAAATCAGCCCCAGCATTTT

size: NA
V: TRBV2
J: TRBJ2-1
D: TRBD2
CDR3: CASSPGLAGDSPRNEQFF
DNA: TGTGCCAGCAGTCCGGGACTAGCGGGGGATTCACCGAGGAATGAGCAGTTCTTC

size: NA
V: TRBV6-4
J: TRBJ1-4
D: NA
CDR3: CASSVDRPTNEKLFF
DNA: TGTGCCAGCAGTGTTGACAGGCCGACTAATGAAAAACTGTTTTTT

size: few
V: TRBV7-3
J: TRBJ2-1
D: NA
CDR3: CASSRTVDNEQFF
DNA: TGTGCCAGCAGCCGTACAGTAGACAATGAGCAGTTCTTC

size: once
V: TRBV5-4
J: TRBJ2-1
D: TRBD2
CDR3: CASSRELAGGREQFF
DNA: TGTGCCAGCAGCCGAGAACTAGCGGGAGGTAGAGAGCAGTTCTTC

size: NA
V: TRBV4-2
J: TRBJ2-3
D: NA
CDR3: CASSPKKAGTITDTQYF
DNA: TGTGCCAGCAGCCCCAAGAAGGCGGGGACGATCACAGATACGCAGTATTTT

size: once
V: TRBV30
J: TRBJ2-5
D: TRBD1
CDR3: CAWKGGQGAHETQYF
DNA: TGTGCCTGGAAGGGCGGACAGGGGGCGCATGAGACCCAGTACTTC

size: NA
V: TRBV10-3
J: TRBJ2-3
D: NA
CDR3: CAISELLTDTQYF
DNA: TGTGCCATCAGTGAGCTCCTCACAGATACGCAGTATTTT

size: NA
V: TRBV7-6
J: TRBJ2-7
D: NA
CDR3: CASSLGGLAEQYF
DNA: TGTGCCAGCAGTCTTGGGGGCCTAGCCGAGCAGTACTTC

size: few
V: TRBV5-6
J: TRBJ1-2
D: TRBD1
CDR3: CASSFSDRAGYTF
DNA: TGTGCCAGCAGCTTTTCGGACAGGGCTGGCTACACCTTC

size: NA
V: TRBV4-2
J: TRBJ1-6
D: TRBD1
CDR3: CASSQPGTGRDSPLHF
DNA: TGTGCCAGCAGCCAACCCGGGACAGGGAGGGATTCACCCCTCCACTTT

size: NA
V: TRBV5-1
J: TRBJ2-1
D: TRBD2
CDR3: CASSPRPGRTSILNEQFF
DNA: TGCGCCAGCAGCCCGCGGCCAGGTAGGACTAGCATTCTCAATGAGCAGTTCTTC

size: once
V: TRBV20-1
J: TRBJ1-4
D: NA
CDR3: CTILEGDGLFF
DNA: TGCACCATCCTCGAGGGGGATGGACTGTTTTTT